This T cell receptor beta chain was obtained from a study of CD4 T cell repertoires in COVID-19 (dated by TCRdb to the early 2020s). Describing the broader study: To analyze cross-reactivity, the CFSE-low cells were expanded with IL-2 for under 11 days and then labeled again and restimulated with spike proteins from other coronaviruses. In three recovered individuals, the researchers analyzed the TCR Vbeta repertoire of SARS-CoV-2-reactive T cells at the subset level. Naturally processed CD4+ T cell responses to SARS-CoV-2 spike and nucleoprotein were characterized in COVID-19-recovered individuals, and clonal composition was assessed by TCR Vbeta sequencing. What the research found in general, with its limitations: Between 7 and 25% of SARS-CoV-2 clonotypes were also detected in SARS-CoV and/or HKU1 spike-stimulated secondary cultures, consistent with cross-reactivity. Two or all three memory subsets shared several of the most expanded SARS-CoV-2-reactive clonotypes, which suggests intraclonal diversification.

The time point label, as the study defines it: sample from a COVID-19-recovered individual after infection. The donors were patients who had recovered from mild-to-severe COVID-19. Uncultured memory T cell samples were subjected to sequencing directly after ex vivo isolation. CD4+ total memory, central memory, effector memory and circulating T follicular helper cells were isolated from peripheral blood mononuclear cells. V is trimmed back by 5 bases and J by 5 bases, and the junction contains 9 bases that no gene match accounts for. The CDR3 spans 14 residues, from the cysteine through the phenylalanine. The kept DNA is CDR3 alone, 42 bases in frame from the first base. According to the germline V gene (reference sequence), CDR1 reads MNHEY and CDR2 reads SMNVEV. In the case of this clone: Its antigen remains unidentified. No base quality information exists; no much larger clone differs at one position.

Preparation of the library involved the immunoSEQ multiplex PCR assay. In the source study's methods: To quantify how much the repertoires of different subsets overlapped, the Chao-Jaccard similarity index was used along with counts of shared clonotypes. In TCRdb, the immuneACCESS table is reduced to in-frame sequences with V and J assigned. These tables do not hold every clone; where another copy was compared, an unresolved V gene accounts for under half, and the others remain unexplained. The V and J calls and clone size were taken over from that table, and D and trimming were inferred from the DNA. In all, the sample holds some 71,000 clones, and about 83% of those were seen once. 0.45% to 0.6% of the sample is held by the ten biggest clonotypes.

Rearrangement joined TRBV27 to TRBJ2-7, and 7 junction bases match TRBD2. Sequencing used CD4+ T cells from peripheral blood, obtained after recovery from COVID-19. The TCR comes from a human donor who had COVID-19. In nucleotides, the sequence is TGTGCCAGCAGTGTTTCGCGGGAGTTCGACGAGCAGTACTTC. Its protein product is CASSVSREFDEQYF.